This is a list of T cell receptor beta chains from one sample in a study of chemoradiotherapy in HPV16-positive cancers. Clones were sequenced by immunoSEQ multiplex PCR, and TCRdb holds only the in-frame ones, with some missing. The top ten clones hold around 7.6% of a sample with about 15,000 clones, 70% of them seen once. The source material was tumor tissue, sampled from a patient who underwent chemoradiotherapy. Receptors were obtained from a human donor with HPV-associated anogenital cancer. Each CDR3 is given with its conserved first and last residue. Fields, in order: J gene, clone size, V gene, D gene, CDR3 protein, CDR3 DNA. A D gene is named only where the DNA matches it firmly. Some rows have no size entry. The others give once, few or many, or a class for an expanded clone.

>TRBJ2-3|-|TRBV7-9|TRBD2
CASSLERGVAGRAQYF
TGTGCCAGCAGCTTAGAGCGGGGGGTCGCCGGTAGAGCGCAGTATTTT
>TRBJ2-6|-|TRBV7-9|-
CASSSIRGTDSGANVLTF
TGTGCCAGCAGCTCGATCAGGGGTACGGACTCTGGGGCCAACGTCCTGACTTTC
>TRBJ2-3|-|TRBV7-2|TRBD2
CASSLRAGGNTDTQYF
TGTGCCAGCAGCTTACGGGCGGGAGGGAACACAGATACGCAGTATTTT
>TRBJ2-2|few|TRBV10-1|TRBD1
CASKFDRAAGELFF
TGCGCCAGTAAATTCGACAGGGCTGCCGGGGAGCTGTTTTTT
>TRBJ1-2|-|TRBV6-5|TRBD1
CASSKTGASYGYTF
TGTGCCAGCAGTAAGACAGGGGCTAGCTATGGCTACACCTTC
>TRBJ1-3|-|TRBV29-1|TRBD1
CSVLVGTGPNPGNTIYF
TGCAGCGTACTTGTCGGGACAGGTCCCAATCCCGGAAACACCATATATTTT
>TRBJ1-1|medium-sized|TRBV28|-
CASSFGPMNTEAFF
TGTGCCAGCAGTTTCGGGCCGATGAACACTGAAGCTTTCTTT
>TRBJ2-5|few|TRBV7-9|TRBD1
CASSLAGRDREETQYF
TGTGCCAGCAGCTTAGCTGGGCGGGACAGGGAAGAGACCCAGTACTTC
>TRBJ1-5|-|TRBV6-5|-
CASSYTGVNQPQHF
TGTGCCAGCAGTTACACGGGAGTCAATCAGCCCCAGCATTTT
>TRBJ1-2|few|TRBV2|TRBD1
CASSRTGTGATPYGYTF
TGTGCCAGCAGCCGCACCGGGACAGGGGCGACCCCCTATGGCTACACCTTC
>TRBJ2-1|-|TRBV9|-
CASSVRTGPQNEQFF
TGTGCCAGCAGCGTCCGAACCGGGCCCCAAAATGAGCAGTTCTTC
>TRBJ2-1|-|TRBV6-4|TRBD1
CASSDPGQGPDEQFF
TGTGCCAGCAGTGATCCGGGACAGGGTCCGGATGAGCAGTTCTTC
>TRBJ2-5|-|TRBV29-1|-
CSVVEGAAETQYF
TGCAGCGTTGTAGAGGGAGCTGCTGAGACCCAGTACTTC
>TRBJ1-1|-|TRBV19|-
CASSLVGGTEAFF
TGTGCCAGTAGCCTAGTGGGAGGCACTGAAGCTTTCTTT
>TRBJ2-2|-|TRBV6-6|-
CASNSHTNTGELFF
TGTGCCAGCAATTCGCACACAAACACCGGGGAGCTGTTTTTT
>TRBJ2-1|-|TRBV7-3|-
CASSLQVGFYNEQFF
TGTGCCAGCAGCTTACAGGTCGGATTCTACAATGAGCAGTTCTTC
>TRBJ1-1|-|TRBV6-1|-
CASSVEVGTEAFF
TGTGCCAGCAGTGTAGAGGTGGGCACTGAAGCTTTCTTT
>TRBJ1-6|-|TRBV29-1|-
CSVRGGARSPLHF
TGCAGCGTTCGAGGTGGGGCTCGCTCACCCCTCCACTTT
>TRBJ2-3|medium-sized|TRBV6-5|-
CASSRTVLSDTQYF
TGTGCCAGCAGCCGAACAGTGTTATCAGATACGCAGTATTTT
>TRBJ1-2|-|TRBV11-1|-
CASSPGQKEGYTF
TGTGCCAGCAGCCCGGGACAAAAGGAGGGCTACACCTTC
>TRBJ1-6|-|TRBV28|TRBD1
CASSYPTGGNNSPLHF
TGTGCCAGCAGTTACCCGACAGGGGGAAATAATTCACCCCTCCACTTT
>TRBJ2-4|few|TRBV27|-
CASSPPDRNIQYF
TGTGCCAGCAGTCCCCCGGACAGAAACATTCAGTACTTC
>TRBJ2-1|once|TRBV6-5|TRBD1
CASSLDRDTYNEQFF
TGTGCCAGCAGCTTGGACAGGGACACCTACAATGAGCAGTTCTTC
>TRBJ1-5|-|TRBV28|-
CASSLMNQPQHF
TGTGCCAGCAGTTTAATGAATCAGCCCCAGCATTTT
>TRBJ1-1|few|TRBV2|-
CASSEVPSTEAFF
TGTGCCAGCAGTGAAGTCCCGAGCACTGAAGCTTTCTTT
>TRBJ1-2|-|TRBV5-6|TRBD1
CASSRTGDYGYTF
TGTGCCAGCAGCCGGACAGGGGACTATGGCTACACCTTC
>TRBJ2-7|-|TRBV11-2|-
CASSLVAGPYEQYF
TGTGCCAGCAGCTTAGTCGCTGGCCCCTACGAGCAGTACTTC
>TRBJ2-5|-|TRBV6-1|-
CASSGLGGWQETQYF
TGTGCCAGCAGTGGGTTGGGGGGCTGGCAAGAGACCCAGTACTTC
>TRBJ2-7|-|TRBV7-6|TRBD1
CASSLGTGAYEQYF
TGTGCCAGCAGCTTAGGGACAGGTGCCTACGAGCAGTACTTC
>TRBJ2-1|-|TRBV6-1|TRBD2
CAISESAASGDYNEQFF
TGTGCCATCAGTGAGTCGGCGGCTAGCGGGGACTACAATGAGCAGTTCTTC
>TRBJ2-3|-|TRBV5-1|TRBD1
CASKDDRARSTDTQYF
TGCGCCAGCAAAGACGACAGGGCGCGTAGCACAGATACGCAGTATTTT
>TRBJ2-7|-|TRBV5-5|TRBD2
CASSHPIPGGGNYEQYF
TGTGCCAGCAGCCACCCGATTCCGGGCGGGGGAAACTACGAGCAGTACTTC
>TRBJ2-2|-|TRBV7-6|-
CASSLRGGELFF
TGTGCCAGCAGCTTGAGGGGCGGGGAGCTGTTTTTT
>TRBJ2-6|-|TRBV5-1|-
CASSLERAGANVLTF
TGCGCCAGCAGCTTGGAGAGGGCTGGGGCCAACGTCCTGACTTTC
>TRBJ2-5|-|TRBV4-1|TRBD2
CASSLGTIQETQYF
TGCGCCAGCAGCCTGGGGACTATTCAAGAGACCCAGTACTTC
>TRBJ1-1|-|TRBV7-9|-
CASSLRGSQNTEAFF
TGTGCCAGCAGCTTAAGGGGAAGTCAGAACACTGAAGCTTTCTTT
>TRBJ1-1|once|TRBV5-1|-
CASSSTPNTEAFF
TGCGCCAGCAGCTCGACACCGAACACTGAAGCTTTCTTT
>TRBJ2-7|-|TRBV6-6|-
CASTAWGEQDEQYF
TGTGCCAGCACCGCGTGGGGGGAACAGGACGAGCAGTACTTC
>TRBJ1-5|-|TRBV6-6|-
CASRPRGGSNQPQHF
TGTGCCAGCAGACCGCGTGGGGGGAGCAATCAGCCCCAGCATTTT
>TRBJ1-4|few|TRBV19|TRBD1
CASSLGQAGEKLFF
TGTGCCAGTAGCCTGGGACAGGCGGGGGAAAAACTGTTTTTT